The 5 T cell receptor beta chains below all came from one sample that was sequenced in a study of T cell responses to AZD1222 COVID-19 vaccine. Repertoires were generated with immunoSEQ multiplex PCR, while TCRdb's copy carries only in-frame clones and drops some. The table has 150,000 or so clones, 85% to 90% seen once. The sample was peripheral blood, taken on day 0 of AZD1222 vaccination. These TCRs come from an adult in good health.

The chain has TRBV20-1 and TRBJ1-6, with TRBD1 matching 8 bases. The CDR3 length is 14 residues. The germline V gene has CDR1 DFQATT and CDR2 SNEGSKA (reference sequence). Trimming took 3 bases from V and 6 from J; bases not matched to a gene: 4. The CDR3 nucleotides are TGCAGTGCTAGTGGACAGGGAATTAATTCACCCCTCCACTTT. It is translated as CSASGQGINSPLHF.

The chain couples TRBV6-2 or TRBV6-3 to TRBJ2-7, with 9 bases that match TRBD2. Germline V gene sequence: CDR1 MNHEY, CDR2 SVGEGT. The CDR3 covers 15 residues. The V segment lost 2 bases and the J segment 6 bases; nucleotides outside the gene matches: 8. The CDR3 reads CASSYPRGRAVEQYF. The CDR3 bases are TGTGCCAGCAGTTACCCCCGCGGGAGGGCGGTCGAGCAGTACTTC.

The chain has TRBV5-1 and TRBJ2-1; D gene unclear. Trimming took off 0 bases at V and 6 bases at J, with 7 bases between the two ends. The germline CDR1 and CDR2 sequences are SGHRS and YFSETQ. The CDR3 contains 13 residues. The CDR3 coding sequence is TGCGCCAGCAGCTTGGGGCAGGTCAATGAGCAGTTCTTC. This encodes CASSLGQVNEQFF.

The chain has TRBV28 and TRBJ2-5; the D gene is possibly TRBD1 (6 bases). Germline values: CDR1 MDHEN, CDR2 SYDVKM. V lost 8 bases, J lost 2 bases, and 18 bases lay in between. This CDR3 region has 15 residues. The CDR3 here is CASVLGAGVQETQYF. In DNA form, the CDR3 reads TGTGCCAGCGTGTTAGGGGCAGGGGTTCAAGAGACCCAGTACTTC.

The genes are TRBV28 and TRBJ1-4, with D perhaps TRBD1 (6 bases). V lost 6 bases, J lost 8 bases, and 19 bases lay in between. The CDR3 is 15 residues long. Per germline, CDR1 MDHEN and CDR2 SYDVKM. The CDR3, as DNA: TGTGCCAGCAGCCTTCCCAACAGGGAGGGAGAAAAACTGTTTTTT. Encoded protein: CASSLPNREGEKLFF.